This entry is about one TCR beta chain. Germline is not matched at one junction end, which may reflect a read error. The data were obtained in a study of OX40 agonist ivuxolimab in advanced cancers. Study-wide background: Three patients, one with hepatocellular carcinoma and two with cutaneous melanoma, responded partially.

This CDR3 is 15 amino acids long. The V gene's germline CDR1 is SGHTS and CDR2 YDEGEE. Here immunoSEQ multiplex PCR was the method, and the copy in TCRdb shows in-frame clones only, minus some. The sample carries 20,000 to 30,000 clones, 88% recorded once. The chain uses TRBV5-8 and TRBJ2-5; 9 bases align to TRBD1. This clonotype was sampled from an adult with an advanced solid tumor such as melanoma, head and neck, liver or kidney cancer. Sequencing used CD4+ or CD8+ T cells sorted from blood, obtained in a trial of the OX40 agonist ivuxolimab. This CDR3 is CASSTGQGIYETRYF. In DNA, the CDR3 is TGTGCCAGCAGCACGGGACAGGGAATTTACGAGACCCGGTACTTC.